The T cell receptor (beta chain) described here comes from a study of blood T cell repertoires in COVID-19. As for the study in general: Nucleic acid was either cDNA or gDNA, and it came from T cells, B-cell-depleted T cells, or PBMCs.

In the authors' methods: Estimation of nucleated cell counts relied on the amplification of reference gene primers. Sequencing was performed with immunoSEQ multiplex PCR; in TCRdb, only in-frame clones are kept and a portion is missing. The D gene and trimming were derived from the DNA, and the V and J assignments and clone size from that table. The sample has 100,000 to 150,000 clones; 70% to 90% are singletons. The CDR3 is 14 residues long. Sequenced sample: peripheral blood. The TCR sequence derives from an older woman with acute or convalescent COVID-19. The chain joins TRBV21-1 to TRBJ1-4; the listed D gene, TRBD1, was not tested against the DNA. TRBV21-1 is listed as a pseudogene. CDR3 in DNA: TGTGCCAGCGCCCTGACAGGAGACAATGAAAAACTGTTTTTT. This codes for CASALTGDNEKLFF.